One sample yielded the 2 T cell receptor beta chains listed below, sequenced in a study of shared clonotypes between healthy human individuals. TCRdb keeps only in-frame clones here, not all; method: immunoSEQ multiplex PCR. The profile shows roughly 1,000,000 clones, around 78% of them singletons. The sample was memory CD4+ T cells from PBMCs. Subset meaning: CD45RA-negative fraction. These receptors were taken from a man aged 18 to 30 in good health. Some clones in this sample may be carry-over from other donors' samples.

The V gene is TRBV6-1, the J gene TRBJ2-2; D is uncertain. V was shortened by 6 bases and J by 4 bases, with 15 bases between the two germline ends. The CDR3 covers 15 residues. CDR1 is MNHNS and CDR2 is SASEGT in the germline V gene. The CDR3 region has the DNA TGTGCCAGCAGACTCGGACCTCTACGCACCGGGGAGCTGTTTTTT. This encodes CASRLGPLRTGELFF.

This clone has a single count. The chain uses TRBV6-1 and TRBJ1-5; D is possibly TRBD1 (5 bases). The CDR3 is made up of 15 amino acids. V was pared by 7 bases and J by 4 bases, with 17 bases between. CDR1 is MNHNS, CDR2 SASEGT, per germline. In DNA form, the CDR3 reads TGTGCCAGCAACCTACTAGGGGTCGGGAATCAGCCCCAGCATTTT. Translated: CASNLLGVGNQPQHF.